This paragraph reports one T cell receptor (beta chain). This entry comes from a study of T cell responses to AZD1222 COVID-19 vaccine. Germline loops: CDR1 MNHEY, CDR2 SMNVEV (reference sequence). The CDR3 extends over 14 amino acids. J lost 4 bases, V lost 2 bases, and 3 bases had no gene match. TCRdb keeps only in-frame clones here, not all; method: immunoSEQ multiplex PCR. This table holds roughly 79,000 clones, about 91% found once. The sample in question was peripheral blood, obtained on day 0 of MenACWY control vaccination. This sequence was found in an adult in good health. The J gene is TRBJ2-7, the V gene TRBV27, with 9 bases that match TRBD2. The CDR3 sequence is CASSLHSGSYEQYF. CDR3 in DNA: TGTGCCAGCAGTTTACATAGCGGGAGTTACGAGCAGTACTTC.